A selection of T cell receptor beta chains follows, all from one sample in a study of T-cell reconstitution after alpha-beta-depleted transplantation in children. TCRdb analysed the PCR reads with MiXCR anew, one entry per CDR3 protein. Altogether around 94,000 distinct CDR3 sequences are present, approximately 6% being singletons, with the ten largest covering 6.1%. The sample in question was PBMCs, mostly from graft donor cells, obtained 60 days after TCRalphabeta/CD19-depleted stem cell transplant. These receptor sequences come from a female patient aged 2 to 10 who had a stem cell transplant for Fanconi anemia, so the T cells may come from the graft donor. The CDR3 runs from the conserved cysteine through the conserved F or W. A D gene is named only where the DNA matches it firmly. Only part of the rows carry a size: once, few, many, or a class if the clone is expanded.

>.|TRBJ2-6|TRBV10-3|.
CAISEFGQGSSGANVLTF
TGTGCCATCAGTGAGTTCGGCCAGGGGAGCTCTGGGGCCAACGTCCTGACTTTC
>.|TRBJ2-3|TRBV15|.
CATSIQPTSTDTQYF
TGTGCCACCAGCATCCAGCCCACTAGCACAGATACGCAGTATTTT
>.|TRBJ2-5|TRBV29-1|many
CSVDGGQETQYF
TGCAGCGTTGATGGGGGCCAAGAGACCCAGTACTTC
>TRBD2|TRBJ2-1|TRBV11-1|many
CASSLESGLAGGYNEQFF
TGTGCCAGCAGCTTAGAGTCCGGACTAGCGGGGGGATACAATGAGCAGTTCTTC
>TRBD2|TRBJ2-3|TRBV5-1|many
CASRGQPLSGLAGTTDTQYF
TGCGCCAGCAGGGGACAGCCCCTCTCAGGCCTAGCGGGGACCACAGATACGCAGTATTTT
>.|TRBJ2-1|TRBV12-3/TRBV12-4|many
CASSFIRHEQFF
TGTGCCAGCAGTTTTATTCGCCATGAGCAGTTCTTC
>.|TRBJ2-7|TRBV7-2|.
CASSLAGGPGEQYF
TGTGCCAGCAGCTTAGCGGGGGGGCCCGGCGAGCAGTACTTC
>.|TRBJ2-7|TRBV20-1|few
CSARDPADTPYEQYF
TGCAGTGCTAGAGATCCGGCGGACACACCCTACGAGCAGTACTTC
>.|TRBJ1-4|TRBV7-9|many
CASSLKSVNEKLFF
TGTGCCAGCAGCTTAAAGTCAGTTAATGAAAAACTGTTTTTT
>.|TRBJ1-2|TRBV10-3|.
CAISTTDYGYTF
TGTGCCATCAGTACTACAGATTATGGCTACACCTTC
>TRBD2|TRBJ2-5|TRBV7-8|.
CASSLYVTSGSIAYQETQYF
TGTGCCAGCAGCTTATATGTGACTAGCGGGAGTATTGCGTACCAAGAGACCCAGTACTTC
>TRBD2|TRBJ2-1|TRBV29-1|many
CSVLSGSSYNEQFF
TGCAGCGTTCTGAGCGGGAGCTCCTACAATGAGCAGTTCTTC
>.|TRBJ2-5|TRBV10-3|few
CAISKQGSETQYF
TGTGCCATCAGCAAACAGGGATCCGAGACCCAGTACTTC
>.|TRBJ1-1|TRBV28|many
CASTRKRVRAFF
TGTGCCAGCACCAGGAAGCGCGTCAGGGCTTTCTTT
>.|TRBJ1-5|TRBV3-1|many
CASSQGGWYDQPQHF
TGTGCCAGCAGCCAAGGGGGGTGGTACGATCAGCCCCAGCATTTT
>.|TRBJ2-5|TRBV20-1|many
CSSIRGALYSLETQYF
TGCAGCTCCATACGGGGGGCCTTATATAGTTTGGAGACCCAGTACTTC
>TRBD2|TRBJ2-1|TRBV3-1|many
CASSQYTSGPKGPFF
TGTGCCAGCAGCCAATATACTAGCGGTCCTAAGGGTCCGTTCTTC
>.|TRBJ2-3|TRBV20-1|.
CSARAEFLDTQYF
TGCAGTGCTCGGGCGGAGTTTTTGGATACGCAGTATTTT
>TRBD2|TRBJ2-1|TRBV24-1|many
CATSDFGGNEQFF
TGTGCCACCAGTGATTTCGGGGGGAATGAGCAGTTCTTC
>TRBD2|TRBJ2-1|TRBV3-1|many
CASSPGLARNEQFF
TGTGCCAGCAGCCCCGGACTAGCGCGCAATGAGCAGTTCTTC
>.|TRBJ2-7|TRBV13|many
CASSSGDEGTYEQYF
TGTGCCAGCAGCTCCGGGGACGAAGGAACCTACGAGCAGTACTTC